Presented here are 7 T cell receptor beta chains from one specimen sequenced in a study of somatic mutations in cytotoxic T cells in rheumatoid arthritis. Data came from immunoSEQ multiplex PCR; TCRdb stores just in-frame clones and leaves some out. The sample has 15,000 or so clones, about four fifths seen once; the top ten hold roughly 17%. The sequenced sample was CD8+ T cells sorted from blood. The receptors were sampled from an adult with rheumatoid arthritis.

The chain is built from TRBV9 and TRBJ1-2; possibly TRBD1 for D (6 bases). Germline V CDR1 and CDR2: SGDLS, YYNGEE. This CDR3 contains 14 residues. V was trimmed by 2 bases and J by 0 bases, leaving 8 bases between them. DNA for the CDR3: TGTGCCAGCAGCGTGGACAGACCTAACTATGGCTACACCTTC. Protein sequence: CASSVDRPNYGYTF.

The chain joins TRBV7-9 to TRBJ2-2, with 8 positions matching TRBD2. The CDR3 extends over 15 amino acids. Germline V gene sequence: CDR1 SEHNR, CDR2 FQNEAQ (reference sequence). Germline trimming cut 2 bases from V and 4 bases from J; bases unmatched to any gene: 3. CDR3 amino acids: CASSLNGGATGELFF. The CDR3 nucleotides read TGTGCCAGCAGCTTAAACGGGGGGGCCACCGGGGAGCTGTTTTTT.

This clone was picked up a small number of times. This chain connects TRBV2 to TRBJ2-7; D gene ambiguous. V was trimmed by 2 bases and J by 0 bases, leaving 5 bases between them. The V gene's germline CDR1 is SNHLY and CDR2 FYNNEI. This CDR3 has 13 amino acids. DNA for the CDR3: TGTGCCAGCAGTGAAACCGACTCCTACGAGCAGTACTTC. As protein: CASSETDSYEQYF.

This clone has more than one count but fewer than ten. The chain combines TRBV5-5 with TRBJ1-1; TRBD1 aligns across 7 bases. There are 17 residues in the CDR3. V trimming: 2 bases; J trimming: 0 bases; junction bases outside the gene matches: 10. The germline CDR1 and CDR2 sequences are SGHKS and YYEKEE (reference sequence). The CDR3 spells CASSLGDRVKMNTEAFF. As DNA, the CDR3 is TGTGCCAGCAGCTTAGGAGACAGGGTAAAGATGAACACTGAAGCTTTCTTT.

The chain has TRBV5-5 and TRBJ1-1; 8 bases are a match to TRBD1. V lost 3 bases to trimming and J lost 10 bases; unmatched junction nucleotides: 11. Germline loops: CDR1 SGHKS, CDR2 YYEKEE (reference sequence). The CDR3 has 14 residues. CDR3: CASSSDQGQGGAFF. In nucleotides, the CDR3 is TGTGCCAGCAGCTCGGACCAAGGACAGGGCGGAGCTTTCTTT.

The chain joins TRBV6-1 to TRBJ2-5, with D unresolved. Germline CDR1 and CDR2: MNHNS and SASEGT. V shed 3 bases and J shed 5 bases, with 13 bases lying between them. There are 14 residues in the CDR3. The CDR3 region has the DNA TGTGCCAGCAGTGACCCTTCCCAATGGGAGACCCAGTACTTC. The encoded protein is CASSDPSQWETQYF.

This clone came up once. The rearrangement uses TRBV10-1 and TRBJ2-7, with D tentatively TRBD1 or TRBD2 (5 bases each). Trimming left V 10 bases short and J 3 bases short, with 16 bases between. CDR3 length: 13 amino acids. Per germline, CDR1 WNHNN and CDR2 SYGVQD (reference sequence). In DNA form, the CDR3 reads TGCGCCACCTCCCGGGATAGGGGCTACGAGCAGTACTTC. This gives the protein CATSRDRGYEQYF.